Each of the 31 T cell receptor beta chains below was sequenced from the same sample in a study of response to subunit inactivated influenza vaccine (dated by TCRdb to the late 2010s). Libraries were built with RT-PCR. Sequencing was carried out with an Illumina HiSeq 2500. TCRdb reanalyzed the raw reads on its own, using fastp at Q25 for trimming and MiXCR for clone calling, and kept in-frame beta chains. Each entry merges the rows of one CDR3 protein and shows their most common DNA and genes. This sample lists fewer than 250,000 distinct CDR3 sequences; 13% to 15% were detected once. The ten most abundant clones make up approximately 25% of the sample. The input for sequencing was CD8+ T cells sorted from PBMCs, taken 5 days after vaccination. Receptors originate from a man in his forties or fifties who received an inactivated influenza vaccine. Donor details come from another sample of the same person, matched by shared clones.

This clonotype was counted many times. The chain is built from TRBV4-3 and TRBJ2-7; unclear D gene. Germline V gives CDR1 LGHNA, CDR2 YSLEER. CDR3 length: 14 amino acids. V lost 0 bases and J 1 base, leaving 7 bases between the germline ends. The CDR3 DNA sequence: TGCGCCAGCAGCCAAGATGGGTCTTCCTACGAGCAGTACTTC. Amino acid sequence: CASSQDGSSYEQYF.

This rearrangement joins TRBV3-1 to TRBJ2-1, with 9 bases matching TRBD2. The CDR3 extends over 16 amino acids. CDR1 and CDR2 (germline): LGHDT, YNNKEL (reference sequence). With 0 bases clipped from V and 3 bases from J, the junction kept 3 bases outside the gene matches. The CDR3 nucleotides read TGTGCCAGCAGCCAAGATGCTAGCGGGGTCTACAATGAGCAGTTCTTC. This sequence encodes CASSQDASGVYNEQFF.

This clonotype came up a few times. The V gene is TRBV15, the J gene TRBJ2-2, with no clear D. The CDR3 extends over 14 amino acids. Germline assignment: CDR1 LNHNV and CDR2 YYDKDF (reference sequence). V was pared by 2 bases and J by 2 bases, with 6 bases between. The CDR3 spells CATSRYKNTGELFF. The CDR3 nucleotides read TGTGCCACCAGCAGATACAAAAACACCGGGGAGCTGTTTTTT.

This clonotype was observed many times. The CDR3 nucleotides are TGCGCCAGCTCCGGGACAGGAAACAATGAGCAGTTCTTC. The encoded protein is CASSGTGNNEQFF. The chain has TRBV5-1 and TRBJ2-1; TRBD1 matches at 8 bases. Germline V gives CDR1 SGHRS, CDR2 YFSETQ. Trimming cost V 7 bases and J 5 bases; bases outside gene matches: 5. This CDR3 comprises 13 residues.

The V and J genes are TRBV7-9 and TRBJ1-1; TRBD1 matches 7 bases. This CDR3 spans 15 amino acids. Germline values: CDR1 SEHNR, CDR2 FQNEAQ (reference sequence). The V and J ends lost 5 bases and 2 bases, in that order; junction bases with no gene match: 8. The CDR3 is CASSPTGVQNTEAFF. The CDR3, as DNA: TGTGCCAGCAGCCCTACAGGGGTTCAAAACACTGAAGCTTTCTTT.

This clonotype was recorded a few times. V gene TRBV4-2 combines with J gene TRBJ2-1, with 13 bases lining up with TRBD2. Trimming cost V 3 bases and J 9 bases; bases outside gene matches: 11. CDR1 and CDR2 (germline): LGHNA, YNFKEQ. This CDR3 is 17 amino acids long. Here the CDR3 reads CASSHEPGLAGVIEQFF. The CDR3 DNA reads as TGTGCCAGCAGCCATGAACCCGGACTAGCGGGAGTTATTGAGCAGTTCTTC.

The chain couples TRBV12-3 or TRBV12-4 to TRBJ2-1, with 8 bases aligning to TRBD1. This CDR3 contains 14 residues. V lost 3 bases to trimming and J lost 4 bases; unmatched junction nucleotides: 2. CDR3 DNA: TGTGCCAGCAGTTTCCGGACAGGGTACAATGAGCAGTTCTTC. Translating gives CASSFRTGYNEQFF.

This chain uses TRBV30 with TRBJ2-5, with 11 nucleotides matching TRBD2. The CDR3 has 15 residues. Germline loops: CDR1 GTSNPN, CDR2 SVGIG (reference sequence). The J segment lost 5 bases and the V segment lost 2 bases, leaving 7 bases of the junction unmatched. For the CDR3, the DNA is TGTGCCTGGAGTTTTAGCGGGGGGGCCTGGGAGACCCAGTACTTC. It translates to CAWSFSGGAWETQYF.

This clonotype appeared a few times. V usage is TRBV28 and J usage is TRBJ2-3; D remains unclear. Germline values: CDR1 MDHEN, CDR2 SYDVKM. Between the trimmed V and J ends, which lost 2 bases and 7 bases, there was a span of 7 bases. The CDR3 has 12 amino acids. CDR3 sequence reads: CASSLLGYTQYF. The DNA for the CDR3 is TGTGCCAGCAGTTTACTGGGCTATACGCAGTATTTT.

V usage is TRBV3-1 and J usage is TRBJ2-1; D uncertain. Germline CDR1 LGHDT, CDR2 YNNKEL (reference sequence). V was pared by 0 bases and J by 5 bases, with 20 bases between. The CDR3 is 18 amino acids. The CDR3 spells CASSQDTIWLSGDNEQFF. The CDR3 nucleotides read TGTGCCAGCAGCCAAGATACGATTTGGTTAAGTGGTGACAATGAGCAGTTCTTC.

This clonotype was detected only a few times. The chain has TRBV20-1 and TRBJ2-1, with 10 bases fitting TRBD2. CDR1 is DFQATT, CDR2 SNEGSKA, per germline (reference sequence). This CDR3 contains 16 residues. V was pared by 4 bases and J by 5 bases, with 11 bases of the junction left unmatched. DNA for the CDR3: TGCAGTGCTATCCCCTTAGGACTAGCGGCCCACAATGAGCAGTTCTTC. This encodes CSAIPLGLAAHNEQFF.

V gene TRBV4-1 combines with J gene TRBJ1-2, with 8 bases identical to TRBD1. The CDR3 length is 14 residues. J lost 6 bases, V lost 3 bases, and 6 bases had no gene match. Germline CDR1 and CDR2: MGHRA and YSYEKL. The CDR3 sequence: CASSHWTGQDGYTF. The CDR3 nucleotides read TGCGCCAGCAGCCACTGGACAGGGCAAGATGGCTACACCTTC.

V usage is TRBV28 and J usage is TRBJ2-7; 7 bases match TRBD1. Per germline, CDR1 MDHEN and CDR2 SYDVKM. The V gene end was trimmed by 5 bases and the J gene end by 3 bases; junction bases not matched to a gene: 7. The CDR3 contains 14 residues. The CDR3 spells CASSPDRVDYEQYF. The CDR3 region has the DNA TGTGCCAGCAGTCCCGACAGGGTCGACTACGAGCAGTACTTC.

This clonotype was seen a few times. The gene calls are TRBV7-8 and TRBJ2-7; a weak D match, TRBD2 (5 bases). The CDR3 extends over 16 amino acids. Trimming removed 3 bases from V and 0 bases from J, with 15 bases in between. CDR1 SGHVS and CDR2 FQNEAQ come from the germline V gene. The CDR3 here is CASSFFIAAGSYEQYF. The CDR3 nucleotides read TGTGCCAGCAGCTTTTTTATTGCGGCGGGCTCCTACGAGCAGTACTTC. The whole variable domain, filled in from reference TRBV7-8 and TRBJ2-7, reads GAGVSQSPRYKVAKRGQDVALRCDPISGHVSLFWYQQALGQGPEFLTYFQNEAQLDKSGLPSDRFFAERPEGSVSTLKIQRTQQEDSAVYLCASSFFIAAGSYEQYFGPGTRLTVT.

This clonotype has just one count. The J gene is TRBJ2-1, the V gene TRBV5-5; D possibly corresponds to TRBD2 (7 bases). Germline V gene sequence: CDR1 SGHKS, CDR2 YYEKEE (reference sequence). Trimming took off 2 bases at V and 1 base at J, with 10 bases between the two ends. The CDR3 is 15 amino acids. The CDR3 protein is CASSLGGESYNEQFF. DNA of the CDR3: TGTGCCAGCAGCTTAGGGGGGGAATCCTACAATGAGCAGTTCTTC.

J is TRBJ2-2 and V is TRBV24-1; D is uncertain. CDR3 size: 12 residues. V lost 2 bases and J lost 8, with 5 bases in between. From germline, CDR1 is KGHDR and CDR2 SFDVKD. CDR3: CATSDSPGELFF. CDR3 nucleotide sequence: TGTGCCACCAGTGATTCGCCAGGGGAGCTGTTTTTT.

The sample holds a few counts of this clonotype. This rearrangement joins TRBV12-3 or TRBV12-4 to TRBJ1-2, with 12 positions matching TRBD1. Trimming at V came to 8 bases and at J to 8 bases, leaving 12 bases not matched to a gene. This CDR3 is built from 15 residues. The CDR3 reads CASGGGGQGAEGYTF. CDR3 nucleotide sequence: TGTGCCAGCGGAGGTGGGGGACAGGGGGCTGAAGGCTACACCTTC.

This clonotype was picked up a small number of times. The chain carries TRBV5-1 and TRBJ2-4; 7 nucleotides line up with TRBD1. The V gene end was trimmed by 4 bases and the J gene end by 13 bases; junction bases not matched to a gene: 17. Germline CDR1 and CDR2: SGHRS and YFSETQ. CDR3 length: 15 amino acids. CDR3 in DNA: TGCGCCAGCAGCCCGGATGACAACCCCACGACAGGGCAGTACTTC. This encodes CASSPDDNPTTGQYF.

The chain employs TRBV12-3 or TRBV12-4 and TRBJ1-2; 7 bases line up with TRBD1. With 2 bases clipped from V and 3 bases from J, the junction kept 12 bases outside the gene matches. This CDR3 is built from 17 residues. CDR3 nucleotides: TGTGCCAGCAGTTTACTCCTCCGGGACAGCCCTTACTATGGCTACACCTTC. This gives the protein CASSLLLRDSPYYGYTF.

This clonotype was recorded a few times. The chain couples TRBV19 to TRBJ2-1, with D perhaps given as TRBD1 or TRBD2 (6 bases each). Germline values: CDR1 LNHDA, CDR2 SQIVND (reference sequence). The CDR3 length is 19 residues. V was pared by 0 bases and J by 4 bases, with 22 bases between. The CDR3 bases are TGTGCCAGTAGTATAGATTTGGTTCCGGGGGCAGGCGCTTACAATGAGCAGTTCTTC. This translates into CASSIDLVPGAGAYNEQFF.

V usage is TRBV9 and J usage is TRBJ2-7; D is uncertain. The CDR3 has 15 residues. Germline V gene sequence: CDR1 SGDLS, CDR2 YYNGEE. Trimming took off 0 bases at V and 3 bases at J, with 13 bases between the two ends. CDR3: CASSVGSDMNYEQYF. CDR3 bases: TGTGCCAGCAGCGTAGGGTCGGATATGAACTACGAGCAGTACTTC.

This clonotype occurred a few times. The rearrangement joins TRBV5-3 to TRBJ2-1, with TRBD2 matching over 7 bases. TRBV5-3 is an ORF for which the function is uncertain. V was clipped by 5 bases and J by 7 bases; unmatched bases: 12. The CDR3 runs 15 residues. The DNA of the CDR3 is TGTGCCAGAAGTCCTCGCGGACTAGGTCCAAATGAGCAGTTCTTC. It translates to CARSPRGLGPNEQFF.

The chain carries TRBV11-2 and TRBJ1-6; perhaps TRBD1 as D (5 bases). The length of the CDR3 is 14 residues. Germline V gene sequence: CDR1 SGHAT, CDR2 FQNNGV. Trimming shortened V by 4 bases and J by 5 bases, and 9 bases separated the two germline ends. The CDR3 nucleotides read TGTGCCAGCAGCTACTCGACAGATAATTCACCCCTCCACTTT. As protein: CASSYSTDNSPLHF.

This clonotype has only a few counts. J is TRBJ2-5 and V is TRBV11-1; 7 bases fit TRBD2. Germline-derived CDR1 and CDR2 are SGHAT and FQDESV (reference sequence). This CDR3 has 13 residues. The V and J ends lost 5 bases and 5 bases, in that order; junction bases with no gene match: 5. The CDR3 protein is CASSSTSEETQYF. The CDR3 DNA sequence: TGTGCCAGCAGCAGTACTAGCGAGGAGACCCAGTACTTC.

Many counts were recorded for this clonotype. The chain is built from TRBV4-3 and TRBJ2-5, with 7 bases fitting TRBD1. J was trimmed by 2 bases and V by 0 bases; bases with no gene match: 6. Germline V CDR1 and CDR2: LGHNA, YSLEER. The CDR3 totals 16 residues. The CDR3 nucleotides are TGCGCCAGCAGCCAAGATTGGACGACAGGGCAAGAGACCCAGTACTTC. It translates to CASSQDWTTGQETQYF.

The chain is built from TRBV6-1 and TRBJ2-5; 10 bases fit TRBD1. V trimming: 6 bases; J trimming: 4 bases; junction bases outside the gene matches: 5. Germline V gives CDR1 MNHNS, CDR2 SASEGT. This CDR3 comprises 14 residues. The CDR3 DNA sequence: TGTGCCAGCAGCTTGGGACAGGGGATAGAGACCCAGTACTTC. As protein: CASSLGQGIETQYF.

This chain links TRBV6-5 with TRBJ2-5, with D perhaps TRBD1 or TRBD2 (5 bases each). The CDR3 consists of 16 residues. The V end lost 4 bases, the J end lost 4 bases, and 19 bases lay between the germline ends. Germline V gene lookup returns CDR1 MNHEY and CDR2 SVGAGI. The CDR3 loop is CASSSYSGRWGETQYF. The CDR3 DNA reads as TGTGCCAGCAGTTCCTACTCGGGACGGTGGGGAGAGACCCAGTACTTC.

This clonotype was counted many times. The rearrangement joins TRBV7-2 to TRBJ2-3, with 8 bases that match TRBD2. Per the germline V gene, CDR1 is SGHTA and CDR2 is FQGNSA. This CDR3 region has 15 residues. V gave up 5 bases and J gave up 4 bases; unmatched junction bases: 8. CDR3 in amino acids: CASSRSGVSADTQYF. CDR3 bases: TGTGCCAGCAGCCGTAGCGGGGTGTCTGCAGATACGCAGTATTTT.

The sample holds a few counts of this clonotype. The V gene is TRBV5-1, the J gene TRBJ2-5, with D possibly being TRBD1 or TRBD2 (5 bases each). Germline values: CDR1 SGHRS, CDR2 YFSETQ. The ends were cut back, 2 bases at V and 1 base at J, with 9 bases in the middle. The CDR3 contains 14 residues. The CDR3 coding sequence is TGCGCCAGCAGCTTTGGGGGAGTCCAAGAGACCCAGTACTTC. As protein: CASSFGGVQETQYF. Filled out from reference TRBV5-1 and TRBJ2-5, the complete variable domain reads KAGVTQTPRYLIKTRGQQVTLSCSPISGHRSVSWYQQTPGQGLQFLFEYFSETQRNKGNFPGRFSGRQFSNSRSEMNVSTLELGDSALYLCASSFGGVQETQYFGPGTRLLVL.

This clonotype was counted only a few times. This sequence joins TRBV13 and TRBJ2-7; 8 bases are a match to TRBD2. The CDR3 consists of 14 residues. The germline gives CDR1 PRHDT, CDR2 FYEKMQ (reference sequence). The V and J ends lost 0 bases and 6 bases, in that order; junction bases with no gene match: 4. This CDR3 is CASSLGGTRSEQYF. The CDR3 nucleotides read TGTGCCAGCAGCTTAGGAGGGACTAGGAGCGAGCAGTACTTC.

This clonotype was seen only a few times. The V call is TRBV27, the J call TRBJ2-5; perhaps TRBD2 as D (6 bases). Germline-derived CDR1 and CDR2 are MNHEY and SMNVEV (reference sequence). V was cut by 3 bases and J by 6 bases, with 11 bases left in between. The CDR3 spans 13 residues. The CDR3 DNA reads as TGTGCCAGCAGTTTTATTAGCGGCCAGACCCAGTACTTC. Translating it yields CASSFISGQTQYF.